These 7 T cell receptor beta chains came from one sample sequenced in a study of T-cell memory formation after mild COVID-19. TCRdb independently ran MiXCR on the 5' RACE reads; one entry per CDR3 protein. The top ten clones hold about 8.1% of a sample with about 610,000 distinct CDR3 sequences, 15% to 20% of them seen once. What was sequenced was PBMCs or a T cell subset sorted from them (not recorded which). These receptors were taken from an adult woman who had mild COVID-19 (a few samples of this study predate the infection). Cell type and time point are not known.

A remark on this clonotype: Mismatch with germline at one junction end may stem from a read error. This chain uses TRBV28 with TRBJ2-5; D ambiguous. The V gene's germline CDR1 is MDHEN and CDR2 SYDVKM. The length of the CDR3 is 16 residues. CDR3 protein: CDSSPRTWLQQETQYF. For the CDR3, the DNA is TGTGACAGCAGTCCCCGGACGTGGCTCCAACAAGAGACCCAGTACTTC. Using reference TRBV28 and TRBJ2-5 for the parts outside the CDR3, the full variable domain is DVKVTQSSRYLVKRTGEKVFLECVQDMDHENMFWYRQDPGLGLRLIYFSYDVKMKEKGDIPEGYSVSREKKERFSLILESASTNQTSMYLCDSSPRTWLQQETQYFGPGTRLLVL.

This clonotype turned up a few times. The chain recombines TRBV27 with TRBJ2-7; 7 nucleotides align to TRBD2. J was trimmed by 4 bases and V by 6 bases; bases with no gene match: 12. The CDR3 is 15 residues long. Germline V CDR1 and CDR2: MNHEY, SMNVEV (reference sequence). For the CDR3, the DNA is TGTGCCAGCAGACTCAGCGGGGTTAACCTATACGAGCAGTACTTC. Translated, it gives CASRLSGVNLYEQYF.

The chain links TRBV7-2 to TRBJ1-2; D is ambiguous. This CDR3 is built from 12 residues. Germline CDR1 is SGHTA and CDR2 is FQGNSA. V gave up 5 bases and J gave up 8 bases, with 12 bases separating them. As DNA, the CDR3 is TGTGCCAGCAGCCGGACGGGGTACGGCTACACCTTC. Translation gives CASSRTGYGYTF.

The chain joins TRBV5-5 to TRBJ1-2; D gene uncertain. V was clipped by 0 bases and J by 0 bases, with 6 bases between them. The CDR3 length is 14 residues. In germline, CDR1 is SGHKS, CDR2 YYEKEE (reference sequence). CDR3 nucleotide sequence: TGTGCCAGCAGCTTGGGGAGTACTAACTATGGCTACACCTTC. It is translated as CASSLGSTNYGYTF.

This clonotype was counted between two and nine times. The rearrangement uses TRBV6-5 and TRBJ1-2, with D hard to call. Trimming left V 0 bases short and J 5 bases short, with 7 bases between. Germline CDR1 reads MNHEY; CDR2 reads SVGAGI. CDR3 length equals 13 residues. As DNA, the CDR3 is TGTGCCAGCAGTTACTCGAACGGGTATGGCTACACCTTC. Translating it yields CASSYSNGYGYTF.

CDR3 residues: CSAGTRNTGELFF. CDR3 nucleotide sequence: TGCAGTGCCGGGACTAGAAACACCGGGGAGCTGTTTTTT. The rearrangement joins TRBV20-1 to TRBJ2-2, with 8 bases matching TRBD2. This CDR3 contains 13 residues. Germline assignment: CDR1 DFQATT and CDR2 SNEGSKA (reference sequence). Trimming at V came to 6 bases and at J to 2 bases, leaving 2 bases not matched to a gene.

Concerning this clonotype itself: A junction end diverges from the germline sequence, so it may reflect a read error. This chain uses TRBV28 with TRBJ2-4; a weak D match, TRBD1 (6 bases). CDR1 and CDR2 from the germline V gene are MDHEN and SYDVKM. The CDR3 sequence is 14 residues long. CDR3 loop: CACSLSGALNIQYF. The CDR3, as DNA: TGTGCCTGCAGTTTATCAGGGGCCCTCAACATTCAGTACTTC.